The rows below give T cell receptor beta chains drawn from one sample of a study of blood T cell repertoires in COVID-19. The method was immunoSEQ multiplex PCR; TCRdb's version includes in-frame clones alone and lacks a portion of them. The sample lists fewer than 250,000 clones; about 80% were seen once. Input material: PBMCs or T cells enriched from blood (not recorded which). These receptors all stem from a woman between 45 and 60 years old who had been exposed to COVID-19. Both conserved end residues are part of each CDR3.

V	J	CDR3
TRBV2	TRBJ1-3	CASGGGQGETGNTIYF
TRBV3-1/TRBV3-2	TRBJ1-1	CASSRRSGTGDTEAFF
TRBV5-1	TRBJ2-5	CASSPFPGFGTQYF
TRBV10-3	TRBJ2-5	CAISEGQMFQETQYF
TRBV6-5	TRBJ1-2	CASSTTGAFNYGYTF
TRBV5-1	TRBJ2-5	CASSSGTSGLQETQYF
TRBV30	TRBJ1-6	CAWSRQGGSSPLHF
TRBV5-4	TRBJ2-1	CAIDEEYNEQFF
TRBV30	TRBJ1-1	CAWSVTVNTEAFF
TRBV19	TRBJ2-5	CASSTGGIPQETQYF
TRBV29-1	TRBJ1-1	CSATNRGSTEAFF
TRBV4-3	TRBJ1-3	CASSQGRTGGAYSGNTIYF
TRBV7-2	TRBJ1-5	CASSLDRGWSQPQHF
TRBV28	TRBJ1-2	CASSLPPGGYTF
TRBV5-4	TRBJ2-1	CASSHISSYNEQFF
TRBV6-2/TRBV6-3	TRBJ1-3	CASSFEGLSSGNTIYF
TRBV6-5	TRBJ2-1	CASSYSKLAAYNEQFF
TRBV18	TRBJ2-7	CASSRGERFYEQYF
TRBV5-1	TRBJ1-1	CASSSFDRTEAFF
TRBV7-6	TRBJ2-1	CASSISGGGEQFF
TRBV19	TRBJ2-1	CASSTNRGGNEQFF
TRBV4-2	TRBJ2-2	CASSEGLAGGRNTGELFF
TRBV30	TRBJ2-3	CAWKPPGTDTQYF
TRBV5-1	TRBJ2-7	CASTGGEYQSSYEQYF
TRBV6-1	TRBJ2-1	CASSEGPGQGSYNEQFF
TRBV7-3	TRBJ2-3	CASSRSPGLAVYF
TRBV19	TRBJ2-5	CASSIAIAGGRETQYF
TRBV7-8	TRBJ2-7	CASSLLAQPRGEQYF
TRBV2	TRBJ1-1	CASRPRLTVNTEAFF
TRBV25-1	TRBJ2-5	CASSFLGGETQYF
TRBV27	TRBJ2-5	CASSLLGTKGGRETQYF
TRBV28	TRBJ2-1	CASSSGGGTQNEQFF
TRBV7-9	TRBJ2-6	CASSPKGAQGGGANVLTF
TRBV12-3/TRBV12-4	TRBJ1-1	CASSDRSHREAFF
TRBV5-1	TRBJ2-2	CASSFSLQGSGELFF
TRBV4-2	TRBJ2-7	CASSQDLGGSYEQYF
TRBV19	TRBJ1-5	CASAATGTVTNQPQHF
TRBV6-5	TRBJ1-3	CASSPRVSGNTIYF
TRBV29-1	TRBJ1-1	CSVREGQVEAFF
TRBV13	TRBJ2-7	CASSSRGLESYEQYF
TRBV28	TRBJ1-1	CASTLTGDLAEAFF
TRBV29-1	TRBJ1-1	CSALTGFTEAFF
TRBV5-6	TRBJ1-3	CASSPRGFSGNTIYF
TRBV7-6	TRBJ2-2	CAVTGQMNTGELFF
TRBV5-1	TRBJ1-3	CASSLNGQPTFSGNTIYF
TRBV5-5	TRBJ2-7	CASSPVGVAGVLTYEQYF
TRBV12-3/TRBV12-4	TRBJ2-2	CASSPDLGAYLFF
TRBV6-5	TRBJ1-5	CASAGEGRNQPQHF
TRBV6-2/TRBV6-3	TRBJ2-1	CASSPLGLAGGPVNEQFF
TRBV11-2	TRBJ2-7	CASKQLQGINEQYF